This T cell receptor beta chain was sequenced during a study of shared clonotypes between healthy human individuals. Study-level background: A few men and a couple of women, aged 18 to 49, were donors. For every donor, three CD4 naive, three CD4 memory, two CD8 naive and one CD8 memory plates were used.

The CDR3 runs 16 residues. Trimming left V 5 bases short and J 1 base short, with 15 bases between. Germline V gene sequence: CDR1 SGHTA, CDR2 FQGTGA. The data were produced by immunoSEQ multiplex PCR, yet TCRdb's version contains in-frame clones alone and is incomplete. The table has about 2.2 million clones, over 85% seen once; the top ten hold approximately 1.6%. Terminally differentiated effector memory CD45RA+ cells were excluded by CCR7 positive selection of CD45RO-negative cells. Every one of the donors was a Caucasian adult that lived in Nashville, Tennessee. This clone was found once. The chain links TRBV7-3 to TRBJ1-3, with D unresolved. Material for sequencing was naive CD8+ T cells from PBMCs. This receptor was obtained from a man younger than 35 in good health. Some clones in this sample may be carry-over from other donors' samples. CDR3 sequence (DNA): TGTGCCAGCAGCCCGTCCCCTCCGGGATCTGGAAACACCATATATTTT. Protein product: CASSPSPPGSGNTIYF.